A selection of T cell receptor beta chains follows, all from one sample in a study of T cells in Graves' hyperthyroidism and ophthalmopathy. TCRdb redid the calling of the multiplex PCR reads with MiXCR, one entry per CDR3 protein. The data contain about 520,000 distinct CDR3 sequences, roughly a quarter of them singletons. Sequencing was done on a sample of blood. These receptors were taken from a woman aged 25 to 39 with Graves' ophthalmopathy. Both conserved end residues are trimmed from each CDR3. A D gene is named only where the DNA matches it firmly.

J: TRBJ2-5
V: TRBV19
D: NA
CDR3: ASGKTSTEETQY

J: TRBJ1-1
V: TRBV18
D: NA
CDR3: ASSLQGAMNTEAF

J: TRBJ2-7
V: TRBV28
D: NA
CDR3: ASSWGRYVEQY

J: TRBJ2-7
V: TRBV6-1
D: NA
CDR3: ASSETGVDSYEQY

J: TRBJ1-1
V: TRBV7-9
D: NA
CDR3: ASSLDVALTEAF

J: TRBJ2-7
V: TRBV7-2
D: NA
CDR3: ASSLNGVTYEQY

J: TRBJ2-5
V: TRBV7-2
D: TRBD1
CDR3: ASSLGAGGFQETQY

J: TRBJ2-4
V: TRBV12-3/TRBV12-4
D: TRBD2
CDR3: ASSLRGLAKNIKY

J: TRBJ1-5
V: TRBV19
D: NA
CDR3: ASSPEPDRRSQPQH

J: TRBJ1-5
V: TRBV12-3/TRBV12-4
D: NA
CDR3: ASSLGRMNQPQH

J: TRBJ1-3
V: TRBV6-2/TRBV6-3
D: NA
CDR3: ASIRYGGSGNTIY

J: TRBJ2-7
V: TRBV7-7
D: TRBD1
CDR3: ASSPGAGGQGEQY